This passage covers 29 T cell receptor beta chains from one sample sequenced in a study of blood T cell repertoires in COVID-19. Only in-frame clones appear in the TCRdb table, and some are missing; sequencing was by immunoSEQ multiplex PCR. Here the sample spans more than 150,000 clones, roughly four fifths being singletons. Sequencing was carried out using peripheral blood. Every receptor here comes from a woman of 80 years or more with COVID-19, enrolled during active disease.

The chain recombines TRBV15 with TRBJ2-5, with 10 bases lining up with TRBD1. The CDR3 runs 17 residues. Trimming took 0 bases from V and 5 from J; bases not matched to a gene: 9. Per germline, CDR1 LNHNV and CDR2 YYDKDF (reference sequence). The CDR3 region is CATSRDRPGTGVETQYF. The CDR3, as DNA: TGTGCCACCAGCAGAGATCGACCCGGGACAGGGGTGGAGACCCAGTACTTC.

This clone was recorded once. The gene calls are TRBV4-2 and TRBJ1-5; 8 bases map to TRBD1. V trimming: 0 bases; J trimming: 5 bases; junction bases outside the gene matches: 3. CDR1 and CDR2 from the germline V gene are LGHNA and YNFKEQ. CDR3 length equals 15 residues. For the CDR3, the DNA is TGTGCCAGCAGCCAAGATGGGACAGGCTATCAGCCCCAGCATTTT. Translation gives CASSQDGTGYQPQHF.

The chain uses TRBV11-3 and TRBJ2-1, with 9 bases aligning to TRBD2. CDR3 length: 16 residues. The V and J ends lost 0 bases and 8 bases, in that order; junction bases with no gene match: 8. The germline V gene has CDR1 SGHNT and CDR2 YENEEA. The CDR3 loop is CASSLDGGRVIDEQFF. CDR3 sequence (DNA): TGTGCCAGCAGCTTAGACGGCGGGAGGGTTATCGATGAGCAGTTCTTC.

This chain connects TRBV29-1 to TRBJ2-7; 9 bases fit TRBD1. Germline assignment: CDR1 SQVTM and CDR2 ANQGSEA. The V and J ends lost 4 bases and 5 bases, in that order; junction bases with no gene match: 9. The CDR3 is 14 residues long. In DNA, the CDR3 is TGCAGCGTTGGAGACGGACAGGGGATCCACGAGCAGTACTTC. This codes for CSVGDGQGIHEQYF.

The CDR3 region is CASSLGDLAGRKQFF. The CDR3 DNA sequence: TGTGCCAGCAGCTTAGGGGACCTAGCGGGGAGGAAGCAGTTCTTC. The chain joins TRBV7-8 to TRBJ2-1, with TRBD2 identical over 9 bases. CDR1 and CDR2 from the germline V gene are SGHVS and FQNEAQ. The CDR3 runs to 15 residues. J lost 11 bases, V lost 1 base, and 9 bases had no gene match.

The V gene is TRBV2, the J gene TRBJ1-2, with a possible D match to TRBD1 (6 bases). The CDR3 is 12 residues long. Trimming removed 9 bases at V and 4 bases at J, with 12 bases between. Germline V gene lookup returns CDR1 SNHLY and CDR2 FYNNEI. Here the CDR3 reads CASRGNGYGYTF. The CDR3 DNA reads TGTGCCAGTAGGGGGAACGGCTATGGCTACACCTTC.

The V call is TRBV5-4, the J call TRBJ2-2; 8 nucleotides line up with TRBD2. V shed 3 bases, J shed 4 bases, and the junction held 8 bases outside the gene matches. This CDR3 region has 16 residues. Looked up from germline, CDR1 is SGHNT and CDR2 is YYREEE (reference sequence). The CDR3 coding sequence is TGTGCCAGCAGCTGGGCGAGGCGGGAGGTCACCGGGGAGCTGTTTTTT. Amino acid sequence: CASSWARREVTGELFF.

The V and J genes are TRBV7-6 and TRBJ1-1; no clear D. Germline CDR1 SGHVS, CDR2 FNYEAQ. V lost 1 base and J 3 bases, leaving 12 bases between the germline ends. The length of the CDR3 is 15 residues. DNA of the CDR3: TGTGCCAGCAGCTTAGAGAGCGCACTTTACACTGAAGCTTTCTTT. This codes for CASSLESALYTEAFF.

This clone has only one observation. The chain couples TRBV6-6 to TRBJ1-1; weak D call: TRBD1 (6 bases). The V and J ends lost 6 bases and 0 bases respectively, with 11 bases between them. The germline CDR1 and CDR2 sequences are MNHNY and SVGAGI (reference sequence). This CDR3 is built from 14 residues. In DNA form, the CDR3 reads TGTGCCAGCAGCAAGACAGGCCTGAACACTGAAGCTTTCTTT. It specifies CASSKTGLNTEAFF.

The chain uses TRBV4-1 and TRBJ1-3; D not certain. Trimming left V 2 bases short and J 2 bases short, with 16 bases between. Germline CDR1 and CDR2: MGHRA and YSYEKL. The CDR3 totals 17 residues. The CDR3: CASSQRRLAQTGNTIYF. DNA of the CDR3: TGCGCCAGCAGCCAAAGGCGGTTGGCTCAAACTGGAAACACCATATATTTT.

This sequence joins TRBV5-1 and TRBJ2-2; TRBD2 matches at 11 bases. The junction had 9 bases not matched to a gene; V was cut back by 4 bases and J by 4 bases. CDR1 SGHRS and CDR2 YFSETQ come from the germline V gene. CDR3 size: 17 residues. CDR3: CASSPLAGGPGTGELFF. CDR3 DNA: TGCGCCAGCAGCCCTTTAGCGGGGGGGCCGGGCACCGGGGAGCTGTTTTTT.

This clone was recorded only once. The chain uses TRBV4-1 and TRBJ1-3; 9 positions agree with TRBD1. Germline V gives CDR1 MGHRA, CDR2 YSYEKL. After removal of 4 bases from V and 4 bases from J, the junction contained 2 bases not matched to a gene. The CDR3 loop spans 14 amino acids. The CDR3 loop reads CASSPGQGGNTIYF. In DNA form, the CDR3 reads TGCGCCAGCAGCCCAGGACAGGGGGGAAACACCATATATTTT.

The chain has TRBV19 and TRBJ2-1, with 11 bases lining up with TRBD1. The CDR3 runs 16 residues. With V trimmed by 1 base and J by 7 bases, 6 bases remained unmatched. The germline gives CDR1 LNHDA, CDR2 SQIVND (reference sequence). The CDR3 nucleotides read TGTGCCAGTAGTATAGTCCCGGGACAGGGGGTAAATGAGCAGTTCTTC. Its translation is CASSIVPGQGVNEQFF. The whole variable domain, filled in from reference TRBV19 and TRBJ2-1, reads DGGITQSPKYLFRKEGQNVTLSCEQNLNHDAMYWYRQDPGQGLRLIYYSQIVNDFQKGDIAEGYSVSREKKESFPLTVTSAQKNPTAFYLCASSIVPGQGVNEQFFGPGTRLTVL.

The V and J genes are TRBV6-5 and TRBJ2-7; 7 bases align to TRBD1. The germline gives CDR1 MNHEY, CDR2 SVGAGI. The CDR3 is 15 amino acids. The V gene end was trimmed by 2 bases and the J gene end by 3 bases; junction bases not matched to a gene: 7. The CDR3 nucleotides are TGTGCCAGCAGTTACGCCAACAGGGGAGACTACGAGCAGTACTTC. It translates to CASSYANRGDYEQYF.

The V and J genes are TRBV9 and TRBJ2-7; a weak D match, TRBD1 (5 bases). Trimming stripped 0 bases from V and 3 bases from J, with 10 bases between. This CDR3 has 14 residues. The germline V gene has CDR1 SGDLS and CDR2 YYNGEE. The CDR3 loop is CASSVGGSFYEQYF. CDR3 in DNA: TGTGCCAGCAGCGTAGGGGGCAGCTTCTACGAGCAGTACTTC.

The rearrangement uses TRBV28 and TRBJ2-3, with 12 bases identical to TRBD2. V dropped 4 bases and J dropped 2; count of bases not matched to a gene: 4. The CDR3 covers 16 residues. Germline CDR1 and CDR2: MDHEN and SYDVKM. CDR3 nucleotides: TGTGCCAGCAGTTCCGGACTAGCGGGACCCACAGATACGCAGTATTTT. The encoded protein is CASSSGLAGPTDTQYF.

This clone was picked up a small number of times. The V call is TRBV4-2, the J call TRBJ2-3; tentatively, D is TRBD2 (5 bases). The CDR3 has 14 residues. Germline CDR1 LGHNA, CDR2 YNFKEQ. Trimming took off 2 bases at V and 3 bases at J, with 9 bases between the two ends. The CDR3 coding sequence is TGTGCCAGCAGCCAAAATCGAGGGACAGATACGCAGTATTTT. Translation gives CASSQNRGTDTQYF.

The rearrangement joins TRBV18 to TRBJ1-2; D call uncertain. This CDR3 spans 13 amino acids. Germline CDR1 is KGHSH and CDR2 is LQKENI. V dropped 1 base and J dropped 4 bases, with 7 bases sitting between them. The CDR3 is CASSPQQPYGYTF. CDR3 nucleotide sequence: TGTGCCAGCTCACCACAACAACCCTATGGCTACACCTTC.

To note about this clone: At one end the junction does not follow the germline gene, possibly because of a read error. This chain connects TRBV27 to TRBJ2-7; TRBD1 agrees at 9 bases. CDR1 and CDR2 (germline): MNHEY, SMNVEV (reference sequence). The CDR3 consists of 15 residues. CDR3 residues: CASSRGTGPSDEQYF. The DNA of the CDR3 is TGTGCCAGCAGCCGCGGGACAGGGCCCTCCGACGAGCAGTACTTC.

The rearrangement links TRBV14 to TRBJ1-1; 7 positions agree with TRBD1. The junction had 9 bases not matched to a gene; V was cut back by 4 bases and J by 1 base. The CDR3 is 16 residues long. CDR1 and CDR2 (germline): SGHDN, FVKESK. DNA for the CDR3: TGTGCCAGCAGCCGTTACAGGGGACTTCGGAACACTGAAGCTTTCTTT. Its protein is CASSRYRGLRNTEAFF. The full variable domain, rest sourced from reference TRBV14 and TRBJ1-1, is EAGVTQFPSHSVIEKGQTVTLRCDPISGHDNLYWYRRVMGKEIKFLLHFVKESKQDESGMPNNRFLAERTGGTYSTLKVQPAELEDSGVYFCASSRYRGLRNTEAFFGQGTRLTVV.

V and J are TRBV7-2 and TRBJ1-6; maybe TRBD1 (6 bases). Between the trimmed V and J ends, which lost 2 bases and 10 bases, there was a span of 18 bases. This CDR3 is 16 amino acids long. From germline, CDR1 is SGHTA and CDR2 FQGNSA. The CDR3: CASSLNARGAGSPLHF. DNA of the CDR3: TGTGCCAGCAGCTTAAACGCTCGGGGGGCTGGATCACCCCTCCACTTT.

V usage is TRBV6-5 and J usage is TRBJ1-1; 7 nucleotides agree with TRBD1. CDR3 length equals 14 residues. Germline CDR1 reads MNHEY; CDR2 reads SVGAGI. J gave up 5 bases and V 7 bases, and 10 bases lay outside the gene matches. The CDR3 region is CASTQTTGRTEAFF. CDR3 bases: TGTGCCAGCACCCAAACGACAGGGAGGACTGAAGCTTTCTTT.

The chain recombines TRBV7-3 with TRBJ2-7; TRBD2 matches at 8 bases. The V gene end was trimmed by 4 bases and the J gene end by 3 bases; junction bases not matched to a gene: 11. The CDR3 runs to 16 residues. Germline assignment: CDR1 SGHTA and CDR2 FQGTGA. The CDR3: CASSSAASGRYYEQYF. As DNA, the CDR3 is TGTGCCAGCAGCTCAGCGGCTAGCGGGCGATACTACGAGCAGTACTTC.

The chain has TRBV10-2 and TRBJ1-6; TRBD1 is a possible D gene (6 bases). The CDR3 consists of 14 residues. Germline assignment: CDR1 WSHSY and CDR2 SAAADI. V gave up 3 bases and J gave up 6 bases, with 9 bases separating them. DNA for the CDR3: TGCGCCAGCAGTGACCAGGGGCGTAATTCACCCCTCCACTTT. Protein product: CASSDQGRNSPLHF.

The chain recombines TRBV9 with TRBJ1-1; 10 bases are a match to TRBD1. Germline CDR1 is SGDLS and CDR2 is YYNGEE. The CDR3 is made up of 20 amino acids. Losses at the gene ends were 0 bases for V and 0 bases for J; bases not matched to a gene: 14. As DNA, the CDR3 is TGTGCCAGCAGCGTAGGCCCAGCGACAGGGGGCGCAGGGATGAACACTGAAGCTTTCTTT. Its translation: CASSVGPATGGAGMNTEAFF.

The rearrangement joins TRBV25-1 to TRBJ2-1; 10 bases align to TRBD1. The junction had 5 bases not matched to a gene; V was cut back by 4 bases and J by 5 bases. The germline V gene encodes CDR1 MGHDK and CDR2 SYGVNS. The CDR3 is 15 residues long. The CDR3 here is CASSGDRGADNEQFF. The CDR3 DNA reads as TGTGCCAGCAGTGGGGACAGGGGCGCCGACAATGAGCAGTTCTTC.

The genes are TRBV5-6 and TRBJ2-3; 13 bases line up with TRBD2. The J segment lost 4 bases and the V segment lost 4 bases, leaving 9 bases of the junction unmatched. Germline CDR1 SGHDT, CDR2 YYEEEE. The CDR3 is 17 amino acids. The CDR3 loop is CASSIRTSGSGADTQYF. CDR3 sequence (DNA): TGTGCCAGCAGCATTCGGACTAGCGGGAGTGGGGCAGATACGCAGTATTTT.

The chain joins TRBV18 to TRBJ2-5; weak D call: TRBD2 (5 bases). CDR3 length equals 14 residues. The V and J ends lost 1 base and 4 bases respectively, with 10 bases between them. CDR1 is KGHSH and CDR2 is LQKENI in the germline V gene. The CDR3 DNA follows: TGTGCCAGCTCACCACTAGAGGGTACAGAGACCCAGTACTTC. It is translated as CASSPLEGTETQYF.

Here the CDR3 reads CSANQNYGYTF. The CDR3 DNA is TGCAGTGCTAACCAGAACTATGGCTACACCTTC. The V gene is TRBV20-1, the J gene TRBJ1-2, with D unresolved. CDR3 length: 11 amino acids. The ends were cut back, 4 bases at V and 2 bases at J, with 5 bases in the middle. CDR1 is DFQATT, CDR2 SNEGSKA, per germline (reference sequence).